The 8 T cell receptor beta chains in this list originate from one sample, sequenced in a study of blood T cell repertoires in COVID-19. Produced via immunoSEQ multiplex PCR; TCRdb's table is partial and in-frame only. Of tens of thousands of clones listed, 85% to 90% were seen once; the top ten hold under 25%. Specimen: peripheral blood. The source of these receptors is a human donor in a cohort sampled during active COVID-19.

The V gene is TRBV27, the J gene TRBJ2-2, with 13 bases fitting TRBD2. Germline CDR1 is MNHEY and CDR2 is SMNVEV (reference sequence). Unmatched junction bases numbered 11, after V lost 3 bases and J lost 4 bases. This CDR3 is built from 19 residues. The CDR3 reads CASSFLGLAGVDSTGELFF. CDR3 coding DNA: TGTGCCAGCAGTTTCCTAGGACTAGCGGGAGTCGATAGCACCGGGGAGCTGTTTTTT.

The CDR3: CASSQGSRGPQETQYF. Here the CDR3 DNA reads TGCGCCAGCAGCCAAGGTTCCCGGGGTCCGCAAGAGACCCAGTACTTC. This chain uses TRBV4-1 with TRBJ2-5; TRBD2 is a possible D gene (5 bases). Per germline, CDR1 MGHRA and CDR2 YSYEKL. The CDR3 loop spans 16 amino acids. Between the trimmed V and J ends, which lost 1 base and 2 bases, there was a span of 14 bases.

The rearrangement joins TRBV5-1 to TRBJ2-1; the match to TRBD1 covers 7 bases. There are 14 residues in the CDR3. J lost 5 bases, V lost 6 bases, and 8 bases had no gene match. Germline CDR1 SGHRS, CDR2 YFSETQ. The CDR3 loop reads CASKGQVTNNEQFF. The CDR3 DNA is TGCGCCAGCAAAGGACAGGTGACTAACAATGAGCAGTTCTTC.

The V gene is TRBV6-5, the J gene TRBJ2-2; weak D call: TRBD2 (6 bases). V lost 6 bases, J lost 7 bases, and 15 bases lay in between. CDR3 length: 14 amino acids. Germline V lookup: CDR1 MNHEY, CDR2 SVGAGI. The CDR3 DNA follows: TGTGCCAGCAGACCGCGGGAAACTGGCGGGGAGCTGTTTTTT. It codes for CASRPRETGGELFF.

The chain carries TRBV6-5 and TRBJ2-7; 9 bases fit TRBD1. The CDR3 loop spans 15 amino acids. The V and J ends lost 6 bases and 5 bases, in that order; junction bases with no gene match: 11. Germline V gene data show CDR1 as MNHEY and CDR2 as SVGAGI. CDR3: CASRPNTGGYNEQYF. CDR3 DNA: TGTGCCAGCAGACCTAATACAGGGGGCTACAACGAGCAGTACTTC.

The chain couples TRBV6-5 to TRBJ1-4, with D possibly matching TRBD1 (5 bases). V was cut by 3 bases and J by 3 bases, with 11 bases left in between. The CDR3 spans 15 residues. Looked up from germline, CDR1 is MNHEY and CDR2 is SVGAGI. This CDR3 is CASSYGAGPNEKLFF. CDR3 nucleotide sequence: TGTGCCAGCAGTTATGGGGCAGGGCCTAATGAAAAACTGTTTTTT.

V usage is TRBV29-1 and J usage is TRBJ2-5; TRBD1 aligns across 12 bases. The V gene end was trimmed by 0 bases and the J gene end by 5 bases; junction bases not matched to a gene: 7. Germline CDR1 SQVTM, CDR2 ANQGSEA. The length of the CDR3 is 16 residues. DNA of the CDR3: TGCAGCGTTGAAGATTCGGGACAGGGGGCCCGGGAGACCCAGTACTTC. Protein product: CSVEDSGQGARETQYF.

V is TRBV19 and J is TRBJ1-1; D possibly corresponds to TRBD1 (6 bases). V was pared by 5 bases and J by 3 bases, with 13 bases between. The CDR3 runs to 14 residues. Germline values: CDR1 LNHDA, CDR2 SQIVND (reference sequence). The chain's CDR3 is CASSQQGGYTEAFF. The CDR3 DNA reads TGTGCCAGTAGTCAACAGGGAGGGTACACTGAAGCTTTCTTT. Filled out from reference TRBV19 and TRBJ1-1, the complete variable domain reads DGGITQSPKYLFRKEGQNVTLSCEQNLNHDAMYWYRQDPGQGLRLIYYSQIVNDFQKGDIAEGYSVSREKKESFPLTVTSAQKNPTAFYLCASSQQGGYTEAFFGQGTRLTVV.